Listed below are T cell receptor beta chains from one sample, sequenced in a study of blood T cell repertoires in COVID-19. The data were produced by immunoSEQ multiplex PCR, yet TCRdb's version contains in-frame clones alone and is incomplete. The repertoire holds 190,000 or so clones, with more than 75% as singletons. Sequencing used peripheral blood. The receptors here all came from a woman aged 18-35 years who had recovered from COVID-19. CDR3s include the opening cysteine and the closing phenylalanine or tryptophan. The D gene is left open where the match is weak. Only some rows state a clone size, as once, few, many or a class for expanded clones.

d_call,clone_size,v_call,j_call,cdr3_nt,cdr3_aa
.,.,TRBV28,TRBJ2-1,TGTGCCAGCAGTTCTGTAAACAATGAGCAGTTCTTC,CASSSVNNEQFF
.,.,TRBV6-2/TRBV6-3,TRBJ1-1,TGTGCCAGCAGTTACCCTTCCGGGACAATGAACACTGAAGCTTTCTTT,CASSYPSGTMNTEAFF
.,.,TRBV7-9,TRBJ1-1,TGTGCCAGCAGCTCCGCTGCAGGGGTAAACACTGAAGCTTTCTTT,CASSSAAGVNTEAFF
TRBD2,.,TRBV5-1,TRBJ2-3,TGCGCCAGCAGACTAGCGGGAGGGCCGGGAACAGATACGCAGTATTTT,CASRLAGGPGTDTQYF
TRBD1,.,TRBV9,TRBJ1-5,TGTGCCAGCAGCGCCGGGACAGGGGAGGCTCAGCCCCAGCATTTT,CASSAGTGEAQPQHF
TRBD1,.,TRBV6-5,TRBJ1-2,TGTGCCAGCAGTTACTCAGGGGGCGGCTATGGCTACACCTTC,CASSYSGGGYGYTF
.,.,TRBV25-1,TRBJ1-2,TGTGCCAGCAGTGACTTAGAGCGGGGGGGTGTGGACGGCTACACCTTC,CASSDLERGGVDGYTF
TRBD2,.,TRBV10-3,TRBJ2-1,TGTGCCATCAGGGAGGGAGCGGGGGGGCAAAATGAGCAGTTCTTC,CAIREGAGGQNEQFF
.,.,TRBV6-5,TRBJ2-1,TGTGCCAGCAGTTACTCCGGGGGTGAGCAGTTCTTC,CASSYSGGEQFF
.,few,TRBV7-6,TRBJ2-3,TGTGCCAGCAGCTTCGGGACAAATAGACGTTCAGATACGCAGTATTTT,CASSFGTNRRSDTQYF
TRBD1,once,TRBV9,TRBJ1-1,TGTGCCAGCAGCGTGGGACAGTCCGACACTGAAGCTTTCTTT,CASSVGQSDTEAFF
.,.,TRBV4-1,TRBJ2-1,TGCGCCAGCAGCCAAGATCAAGGAGACCCTTATTACAATGAGCAGTTCTTC,CASSQDQGDPYYNEQFF
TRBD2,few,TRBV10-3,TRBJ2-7,TGTGCCATCAGTCGGACTAGGGGAGAATACGAGCAGTACTTC,CAISRTRGEYEQYF
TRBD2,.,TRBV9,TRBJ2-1,TGTGCCAGCAGCGTAGGGACTAGCGGGACCAATGAGCAGTTCTTC,CASSVGTSGTNEQFF
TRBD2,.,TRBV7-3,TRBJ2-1,TGTGCCAGCAGCTTACGCCTTCAGCGGGAGCACTACAATGAGCAGTTCTTC,CASSLRLQREHYNEQFF
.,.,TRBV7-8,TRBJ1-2,TGTGCCAGCAGCGCGACAAGTAACTATGGCTACACCTTC,CASSATSNYGYTF
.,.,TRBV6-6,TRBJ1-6,TGTGCCAGCAGTCTCCGGGGAGACGATAGCTCCTATAATTCACCCCTCCACTTT,CASSLRGDDSSYNSPLHF
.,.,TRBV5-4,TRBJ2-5,TGTGCCAGCAGCACCCGACAGGAGGAGACCCAGTACTTC,CASSTRQEETQYF
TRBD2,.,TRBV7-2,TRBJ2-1,TGTGCCAGCAGCTTTATTCGAAGCGGGGGGGCCTACAATGAGCAGTTCTTC,CASSFIRSGGAYNEQFF
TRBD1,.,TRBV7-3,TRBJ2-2,TGTGCCAGCAGGGGACAGCCGAACACCGGGGAGCTGTTTTTT,CASRGQPNTGELFF
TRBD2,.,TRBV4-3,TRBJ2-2,TGCGCCAGCAGCCAAGATTCTCGCGGGGCCGGGGGGGCCGGGGAGCTGTTTTTT,CASSQDSRGAGGAGELFF
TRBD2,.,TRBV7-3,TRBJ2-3,TGTGCCAGCAGCCCCGGGATAGCGGGGGCCTTAGATACGCAGTATTTT,CASSPGIAGALDTQYF
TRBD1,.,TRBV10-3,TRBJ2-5,TGTGCCATCAGTGATGGACAGGCTGTGGGGGAGACCCAGTACTTC,CAISDGQAVGETQYF
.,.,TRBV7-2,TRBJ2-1,TGTGCCAGCAGCTTTTCCAGCGGACCCTCCTACAATGAGCAGTTCTTC,CASSFSSGPSYNEQFF
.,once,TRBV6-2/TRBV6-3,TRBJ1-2,TGTGCCAGCAGTTACATCGGGTCCTTTAACTATGGCTACACCTTC,CASSYIGSFNYGYTF
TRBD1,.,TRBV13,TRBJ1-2,TGTGCCAGCAGCTCCGGACAGGGGGTTGAGTCGGACTATGGCTACACCTTC,CASSSGQGVESDYGYTF
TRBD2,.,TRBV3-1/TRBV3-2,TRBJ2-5,TGTGCCAGCAGTCAGGGGGCTAGCGGGAGGCGGAGGGAGACCCAGTACTTC,CASSQGASGRRRETQYF
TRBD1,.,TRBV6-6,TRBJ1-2,TGTGCCAGCAGTTACGAAGACAGGGGGGCCTATGGCTACACCTTC,CASSYEDRGAYGYTF
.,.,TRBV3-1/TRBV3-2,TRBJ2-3,TGTGCCAGCAGCCAAGGTCAGGGGGGATACACAGATACGCAGTATTTT,CASSQGQGGYTDTQYF
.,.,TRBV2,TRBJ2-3,TGTGCCAGCAGTGAAGAGAAGGGGGATACGCAGTATTTT,CASSEEKGDTQYF
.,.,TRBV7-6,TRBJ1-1,TGTGCCAGCAGCCCTTGGGGCCTGAACACTGAAGCTTTCTTT,CASSPWGLNTEAFF
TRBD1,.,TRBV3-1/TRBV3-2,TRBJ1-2,TGTGCCAGCAGCTCGACAGGGCGGGACTATGGCTACACCTTC,CASSSTGRDYGYTF
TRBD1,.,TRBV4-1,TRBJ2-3,TGCGCCAGCAGCCAAGACCCCGGACAGGGTTCAGATACGCAGTATTTT,CASSQDPGQGSDTQYF